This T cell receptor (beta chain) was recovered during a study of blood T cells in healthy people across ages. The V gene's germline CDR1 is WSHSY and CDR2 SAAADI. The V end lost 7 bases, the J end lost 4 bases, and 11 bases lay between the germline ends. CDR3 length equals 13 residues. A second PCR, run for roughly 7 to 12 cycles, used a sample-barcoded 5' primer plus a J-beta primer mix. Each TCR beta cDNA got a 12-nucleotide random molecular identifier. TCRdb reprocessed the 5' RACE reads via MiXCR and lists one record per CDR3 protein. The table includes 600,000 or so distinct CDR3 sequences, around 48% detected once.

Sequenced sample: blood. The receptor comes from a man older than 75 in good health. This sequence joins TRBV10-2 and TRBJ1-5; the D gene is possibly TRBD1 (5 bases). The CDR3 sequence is CASKGSENQPQHF. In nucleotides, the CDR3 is TGCGCCAGCAAGGGGTCGGAAAATCAGCCCCAGCATTTT.